These 29 T cell receptor beta chains share one sample of origin, sequenced in a study of CD8 T cells in ankylosing spondylitis. Whole-study findings and limits: A TCR beta motif of eight highly homologous variants appeared characteristic of ankylosing spondylitis blood.

These receptors lack a known antigen. TCRdb re-analysed the 5' RACE reads in MiXCR, keeping a single row per CDR3 protein. Here the sample spans 700,000 to 1,000,000 distinct CDR3 sequences, approximately 10% being singletons. Sequencing was carried out using blood, either unsorted or a sorted T cell fraction (not recorded which). These receptors were taken from a male donor with ankylosing spondylitis.

This chain uses TRBV7-9 with TRBJ2-1, with D perhaps being TRBD1 or TRBD2 (6 bases each). The germline V gene has CDR1 SEHNR and CDR2 FQNEAQ (reference sequence). The CDR3 is 14 amino acids. The V gene lost 5 bases and the J gene lost 2 bases, with 10 bases spanning the gap. Written as DNA, the CDR3 is TGTGCCAGCAGCGAAAGGGGGGCCTACAATGAGCAGTTCTTC. It encodes CASSERGAYNEQFF.

This clonotype was seen a handful of times. The rearrangement joins TRBV7-2 to TRBJ1-6; no clear D. CDR3 length: 14 residues. CDR1 and CDR2 from the germline V gene are SGHTA and FQGNSA. The V end was cut by 0 bases, the J end by 13 bases, with 13 bases between. The CDR3 DNA is TGTGCCAGCAGCTTAGCGGTCCTCGGAGGGCCCCTCCACTTT. Translated: CASSLAVLGGPLHF.

This clonotype was seen more than once but under ten times. The chain uses TRBV10-3 and TRBJ2-5, with 7 bases that match TRBD1. This CDR3 contains 14 residues. The J segment lost 0 bases and the V segment lost 5 bases, leaving 3 bases of the junction unmatched. Germline CDR1 ENHRY, CDR2 SYGVKD. This CDR3 reads CAISIGQDQETQYF. The CDR3, as DNA: TGTGCCATCAGTATAGGACAGGACCAAGAGACCCAGTACTTC.

The chain carries TRBV5-1 and TRBJ2-1; 10 nucleotides agree with TRBD2. V shed 4 bases and J 0 bases; nucleotides not matched to a gene: 4. The germline CDR1 and CDR2 sequences are SGHRS and YFSETQ. The CDR3 covers 16 residues. CDR3 in DNA: TGCGCCAGCAGCCACGCTAGCGGGAGCTCCTACAATGAGCAGTTCTTC. It yields the protein CASSHASGSSYNEQFF.

The J gene is TRBJ2-7, the V gene TRBV5-1; either TRBD1 or TRBD2 may supply D (5 bases each). The germline V gene has CDR1 SGHRS and CDR2 YFSETQ. With 4 bases removed from V and 4 bases from J, the gap between germline ends came to 18 bases. The CDR3 sequence is 15 residues long. CDR3 region: CASSGAQRGVYEQYF. CDR3 sequence (DNA): TGCGCCAGCAGCGGGGCTCAACGAGGGGTATACGAGCAGTACTTC.

This clonotype was seen more than once but under ten times. The J gene is TRBJ2-7, the V gene TRBV3-1; 8 nucleotides align to TRBD2. Germline V gene lookup returns CDR1 LGHDT and CDR2 YNNKEL (reference sequence). The length of the CDR3 is 16 residues. V gave up 0 bases and J gave up 0 bases; unmatched junction bases: 4. Here the CDR3 reads CASSQESLAASYEQYF. CDR3 sequence (DNA): TGTGCCAGCAGCCAAGAGTCACTAGCGGCCTCCTACGAGCAGTACTTC.

The chain recombines TRBV20-1 with TRBJ2-1, with 7 bases matching TRBD2. The CDR3 runs 14 residues. CDR1 is DFQATT and CDR2 is SNEGSKA in the germline V gene (reference sequence). Trimming cost V 6 bases and J 7 bases; bases outside gene matches: 12. The CDR3 DNA sequence: TGCAGTGCCGTAGACTCTCAGGGAGGGAATGAGCAGTTCTTC. This gives the protein CSAVDSQGGNEQFF.

This clonotype has a count of ten or more. V usage is TRBV7-8 and J usage is TRBJ2-2, with 7 bases fitting TRBD1. This CDR3 has 15 residues. Germline trimming cut 5 bases from V and 5 bases from J; bases unmatched to any gene: 8. Germline values: CDR1 SGHVS, CDR2 FQNEAQ. CDR3: CASSLRQGTTGELFF. In nucleotides, the CDR3 is TGTGCCAGCAGCCTCAGACAGGGTACGACCGGGGAGCTGTTTTTT.

The V gene is TRBV5-1, the J gene TRBJ1-2, with D possibly being TRBD1 (5 bases). The V and J ends lost 3 bases and 3 bases respectively, with 15 bases between them. The CDR3 contains 15 residues. Germline V lookup: CDR1 SGHRS, CDR2 YFSETQ. CDR3 DNA sequence: TGCGCCAGCAGCTGGGACGTGTTGACTTACTATGGCTACACCTTC. Translating gives CASSWDVLTYYGYTF.

This clonotype was seen more than once but under ten times. The J gene is TRBJ2-7, the V gene TRBV6-5; the match to TRBD1 covers 8 bases. The CDR3 length is 11 residues. Germline trimming cut 6 bases from V and 8 bases from J; bases unmatched to any gene: 3. Germline V gene data show CDR1 as MNHEY and CDR2 as SVGAGI. The CDR3 is CASRQGGQQYF. CDR3 nucleotides: TGTGCCAGCAGACAGGGGGGCCAGCAGTACTTC.

The J gene is TRBJ1-2, the V gene TRBV30; D is possibly TRBD1 (5 bases). The germline V gene encodes CDR1 GTSNPN and CDR2 SVGIG (reference sequence). The CDR3 length is 14 residues. The ends were cut back, 4 bases at V and 4 bases at J, with 16 bases in the middle. The CDR3 DNA reads as TGTGCCTGGACCACCCCCGGGGCCTTCTATGGCTACACCTTC. Translating it yields CAWTTPGAFYGYTF.

This clonotype has ten or more counts. This sequence joins TRBV7-8 and TRBJ2-7, with 7 bases matching TRBD2. Germline lookup yields CDR1 SGHVS and CDR2 FQNEAQ. The length of the CDR3 is 15 residues. J was trimmed by 4 bases and V by 4 bases; bases with no gene match: 10. CDR3 region: CASSSPRSGVYEQYF. CDR3 coding DNA: TGTGCCAGCAGCTCCCCGAGGAGCGGGGTTTACGAGCAGTACTTC.

This chain uses TRBV2 with TRBJ1-4, with 7 bases aligning to TRBD1. This CDR3 contains 14 residues. V shed 8 bases, J shed 13 bases, and the junction held 16 bases outside the gene matches. Germline assignment: CDR1 SNHLY and CDR2 FYNNEI. The CDR3 coding sequence is TGTGCCAGCGGACGGGACAGAAGTAATAGGAGACTGTTTTTT. Translating gives CASGRDRSNRRLFF.

The chain combines TRBV7-3 with TRBJ2-3; 11 bases match TRBD2. Trimming at V came to 0 bases and at J to 7 bases, leaving 6 bases not matched to a gene. The length of the CDR3 is 16 residues. The germline V gene has CDR1 SGHTA and CDR2 FQGTGA. The CDR3 sequence: CASSLTLAGGQNTQYF. In nucleotides, the CDR3 is TGTGCCAGCAGCTTAACCCTAGCGGGGGGCCAAAATACGCAGTATTTT.

The rearrangement links TRBV20-1 to TRBJ1-3; D might be TRBD1 (6 bases). Trimming left V 3 bases short and J 6 bases short, with 12 bases between. Germline values: CDR1 DFQATT, CDR2 SNEGSKA (reference sequence). The CDR3 sequence is 13 residues long. The CDR3 protein is CSASQGLSNTIYF. DNA for the CDR3: TGCAGTGCTAGTCAGGGGTTATCAAACACCATATATTTT.

This clonotype occurred many times. The chain couples TRBV2 to TRBJ2-1; D is possibly TRBD2 (5 bases). The germline V gene has CDR1 SNHLY and CDR2 FYNNEI. CDR3 length: 17 residues. Trimming stripped 7 bases from V and 2 bases from J, with 21 bases between. The CDR3 DNA reads as TGTGCCAGCATCCGATCCGGAAAGGAGGTAGCCTACAATGAGCAGTTCTTC. As protein: CASIRSGKEVAYNEQFF.

The CDR3 DNA follows: TGTGCCAGCAGAAATAGCGTATCGGAGTTCTTC. Its protein product is CASRNSVSEFF. This chain links TRBV6-2 or TRBV6-3 with TRBJ2-1, with D maybe TRBD2 (5 bases). With 6 bases removed from V and 14 bases from J, the gap between germline ends came to 14 bases. The CDR3 length is 11 residues. In germline, CDR1 is MNHEY, CDR2 SVGEGT.

The chain uses TRBV3-1 and TRBJ2-5, with 13 bases identical to TRBD2. The CDR3 contains 16 residues. Germline loops: CDR1 LGHDT, CDR2 YNNKEL (reference sequence). Trimming removed 4 bases from V and 5 bases from J; junction bases left unmatched: 7. CDR3 residues: CASSRGTSGAWETQYF. CDR3 DNA: TGTGCCAGCAGCCGCGGGACTAGCGGGGCCTGGGAGACCCAGTACTTC.

The chain joins TRBV12-3 or TRBV12-4 to TRBJ2-1; tentatively, D is TRBD2 (6 bases). The length of the CDR3 is 16 residues. The V end lost 4 bases, the J end lost 0 bases, and 13 bases lay between the germline ends. CDR3 protein: CASSSGLWDSYNEQFF. The CDR3 DNA sequence: TGTGCCAGCAGTTCGGGACTGTGGGACTCCTACAATGAGCAGTTCTTC.

This clonotype has at least ten counts. V is TRBV20-1 and J is TRBJ2-1; perhaps TRBD2 as D (6 bases). The V end was cut by 5 bases, the J end by 0 bases, with 17 bases between. There are 16 residues in the CDR3. CDR1 and CDR2 from the germline V gene are DFQATT and SNEGSKA (reference sequence). CDR3 amino acids: CSAGGGGLSSYNEQFF. The CDR3 DNA is TGCAGTGCTGGGGGAGGTGGGCTGAGCTCCTACAATGAGCAGTTCTTC.

V is TRBV18 and J is TRBJ2-2, with D maybe TRBD2 (6 bases). Trimming removed 3 bases from V and 1 base from J, with 9 bases in between. Germline assignment: CDR1 KGHSH and CDR2 LQKENI. The CDR3 contains 15 residues. The CDR3 bases are TGTGCCAGCTCACCTAAAGCGGGGAACACCGGGGAGCTGTTTTTT. As protein: CASSPKAGNTGELFF. The whole variable domain, remainder taken from reference TRBV18 and TRBJ2-2, is NAGVMQNPRHLVRRRGQEARLRCSPMKGHSHVYWYRQLPEEGLKFMVYLQKENIIDESGMPKERFSAEFPKEGPSILRIQQVVRGDSAAYFCASSPKAGNTGELFFGEGSRLTVL.

The chain combines TRBV4-3 with TRBJ2-1, with D uncertain. The CDR3 is 13 residues long. V was trimmed by 0 bases and J by 9 bases, leaving 9 bases between them. CDR1 and CDR2 from the germline V gene are LGHNA and YSLEER. CDR3 sequence (DNA): TGCGCCAGCAGCCAAGATTGGGTCGGTGAGCAGTTCTTC. Protein product: CASSQDWVGEQFF.

The chain combines TRBV5-6 with TRBJ2-1; TRBD2 matches at 11 bases. Germline V gives CDR1 SGHDT, CDR2 YYEEEE. V trimming: 2 bases; J trimming: 10 bases; junction bases outside the gene matches: 8. This CDR3 is built from 15 residues. CDR3 amino acids: CASSFELAGAGEQFF. The CDR3 nucleotides read TGTGCCAGCAGCTTTGAACTAGCGGGGGCTGGGGAGCAGTTCTTC.

The chain joins TRBV18 to TRBJ2-2, with a tentative D call TRBD1 (6 bases). The germline V and J ends were trimmed by 3 bases and 2 bases, with 10 bases remaining between them. Germline values: CDR1 KGHSH, CDR2 LQKENI. CDR3 length equals 15 residues. This chain's CDR3 is CASSPDRSNTGELFF. CDR3 in DNA: TGTGCCAGCTCACCCGACAGGAGCAACACCGGGGAGCTGTTTTTT.

This clonotype is a singleton in its sample. The V and J genes are TRBV6-2 or TRBV6-3 and TRBJ2-1; 9 bases fit TRBD1. From germline, CDR1 is MNHEY and CDR2 SVGEGT. J was trimmed by 7 bases and V by 2 bases; bases with no gene match: 9. The CDR3 is 16 residues long. Written as DNA, the CDR3 is TGTGCCAGCAGTTACCCGGGACAGGGAACGAGAAATGAGCAGTTCTTC. Amino acid sequence: CASSYPGQGTRNEQFF.

This clonotype was seen repeatedly, ten times or more. The V and J genes are TRBV7-2 and TRBJ2-2, with unresolved D. This CDR3 has 12 residues. Germline V gives CDR1 SGHTA, CDR2 FQGNSA. V lost 5 bases and J lost 3, with 4 bases in between. CDR3 in DNA: TGTGCCAGCAGCCTCTACACCGGGGAGCTGTTTTTT. Protein: CASSLYTGELFF. The entire variable domain, with the rest obtained from reference TRBV7-2 and TRBJ2-2, is as follows: GAGVSQSPSNKVTEKGKDVELRCDPISGHTALYWYRQSLGQGLEFLIYFQGNSAPDKSGLPSDRFSAERTGGSVSTLTIQRTQQEDSAVYLCASSLYTGELFFGEGSRLTVL.

This clonotype appeared a few times. V and J are TRBV2 and TRBJ1-2; D ambiguous. Germline values: CDR1 SNHLY, CDR2 FYNNEI. The CDR3 sequence is 11 residues long. The CDR3 region has the DNA TGTGCGCGTACCCATCCCCAAGGCTACACCTTC. This gives the protein CARTHPQGYTF.

This clonotype was recorded a few times. The V and J genes are TRBV9 and TRBJ1-5; D uncertain. This CDR3 spans 13 amino acids. Germline loops: CDR1 SGDLS, CDR2 YYNGEE. The V gene lost 0 bases and the J gene lost 7 bases, with 8 bases spanning the gap. Written as DNA, the CDR3 is TGTGCCAGCAGCGTAGATCAGTGGCAGCCCCAGCATTTT. Translated, it gives CASSVDQWQPQHF.

This clonotype was counted many times. The rearrangement uses TRBV29-1 and TRBJ2-7; 7 bases line up with TRBD1. CDR3 length equals 12 residues. The J segment lost 0 bases and the V segment lost 4 bases, leaving 0 bases of the junction unmatched. Germline lookup yields CDR1 SQVTM and CDR2 ANQGSEA. CDR3 amino acids: CSVGDSSYEQYF. CDR3 sequence (DNA): TGCAGCGTTGGGGACAGCTCCTACGAGCAGTACTTC.